These T cell receptor beta chains were read from a single sample in a study of blood T cell repertoires in COVID-19. TCRdb's table, derived via immunoSEQ multiplex PCR, lists solely in-frame clones and lacks some. The repertoire holds 90,000 to 110,000 clones, around 86% seen once, with over 35% in the top ten. Sequences were obtained from peripheral blood. The receptors were gathered from a man older than 75 with acute or convalescent COVID-19. The CDR3 runs from the conserved cysteine through the conserved F or W. Fields, in order: V gene, J gene, CDR3 protein.

TRBV29-1	TRBJ2-7	CSVASSGEGHEQYF
TRBV29-1	TRBJ2-3	CSVESGGDTQYF
TRBV27	TRBJ2-2	CASSLSGLAGGMVTGELFF
TRBV28	TRBJ2-7	CASTPPGTDSYEQYF
TRBV5-3	TRBJ1-1	CARSSCSLPEAFF
TRBV30	TRBJ2-1	CAWSVGTSGSNEQFF
TRBV5-1	TRBJ2-6	CASSRQGPSGANVLTF
TRBV19	TRBJ1-2	CASSIGDSTYYGYTF
TRBV28	TRBJ1-6	CASSPRRNSPLHF
TRBV18	TRBJ2-1	CASSPWQTSGGKRYNEQFF
TRBV20-1	TRBJ2-7	CSASWIAGVSYEQYF
TRBV14	TRBJ1-5	CASSQGAGQPQHF
TRBV7-3	TRBJ1-1	CASSLRGMNTEAFF
TRBV5-1	TRBJ2-2	CASRQGQRNTGELFF
TRBV28	TRBJ1-3	CASSLTGNTIYF
TRBV5-1	TRBJ2-2	CASSLGLAGLGGTGELFF
TRBV5-6	TRBJ2-7	CASSLAGTGSLQGYEQYF
TRBV27	TRBJ1-4	CASSLAGQGHEKLFF
TRBV2	TRBJ2-1	CASSERQGRYNEQFF
TRBV27	TRBJ1-1	CASSGSSGVATEAFF
TRBV5-1	TRBJ2-1	CASSRRSGSSYNEQFF
TRBV2	TRBJ2-3	CASSEGRGSGRTQYF
TRBV5-1	TRBJ2-3	CASSSQGGGDTQYF
TRBV28	TRBJ1-6	CATPSGQAYNSPLHF
TRBV25-1	TRBJ1-1	CASSPPDRGMNTEAFF
TRBV10-3	TRBJ2-7	CAISEPSRGLEYEQYF
TRBV5-1	TRBJ2-3	CASGNAGADTQYF
TRBV18	TRBJ1-2	CASSLRQGEYGYTF
TRBV7-2	TRBJ1-1	CASRPSGGLNTEAFF
TRBV11-1	TRBJ2-1	CASSLAIQRGQFF
TRBV4-1	TRBJ1-4	CASSQDLQGIGEKLFF
TRBV29-1	TRBJ2-1	CSVGGPSYNEQFF
TRBV5-1	TRBJ1-1	CASSLTGKTEAFF
TRBV18	TRBJ1-4	CASSPPGSGTSVLFF
TRBV6-5	TRBJ2-6	CASMTASGANVLTF
TRBV28	TRBJ1-5	CASGEGGQGFQPQHF
TRBV5-1	TRBJ1-4	CASSLEPLGQGWEKLFF
TRBV5-1	TRBJ1-2	CASSRSGGDYGYTF
TRBV6-5	TRBJ2-7	CASSYGTGRASYEQYF
TRBV18	TRBJ2-3	CASSLLTGQTTDTQYF
TRBV19	TRBJ1-5	CASGSDSRNQPQHF
TRBV6-2/TRBV6-3	TRBJ2-7	CASSKTGIGGYEQYF
TRBV28	TRBJ1-2	CASSLFQGKGYTF
TRBV7-3	TRBJ1-6	CASSLTQGITPLHF
TRBV27	TRBJ2-1	CASSLEGQGANEQFF
TRBV5-1	TRBJ1-5	CASSLEGGAQPQHF
TRBV19	TRBJ1-4	CASSTRGGKLFF
TRBV5-1	TRBJ1-1	CASSKTGESEAFF
TRBV18	TRBJ2-5	CASSQDRVETQYF
TRBV9	TRBJ2-1	CASSVVSGVVGNEQFF
TRBV6-6	TRBJ2-3	CASSLDRIATQYF
TRBV28	TRBJ1-4	CASRDSLNEKLFF
TRBV7-3	TRBJ1-3	CASSSGAGNTIYF
TRBV30	TRBJ1-5	CAWSAGRAQPQHF
TRBV5-1	TRBJ1-2	CASSPDSQGYGYTF
TRBV29-1	TRBJ2-1	CSAEGLAGGYEQFF
TRBV5-6	TRBJ2-1	CASSLNGRGAQDNEQFF
TRBV3-1/TRBV3-2	TRBJ1-4	CASSQQGRSNEKLFF
TRBV7-6	TRBJ2-4	CASSLFPSGIAKNIQYF
TRBV4-3	TRBJ2-2	CASSQGTSGVANTGELFF